This T cell receptor (beta chain) was documented in a study of OX40 agonist ivuxolimab in advanced cancers. Study at large: Prior anti-PD-1, anti-PD-L1 or anti-CTLA-4 therapy was allowed; about 39% had some. Study-level points and caveats: There were, on average, more expanded clones in CD8+ T cells than in CD4+. Doses of 0.1 to 3.0 mg/kg were accompanied by clonal expansion of CD4+ and CD8+ blood T cells by week 6.

Regarding this clone: Its antigen remains unidentified. Mismatch with germline at one junction end may stem from a read error.

The CDR3 sequence is 15 residues long. CDR1 is SGDLS and CDR2 is YYNGEE in the germline V gene. Data came from immunoSEQ multiplex PCR; TCRdb stores just in-frame clones and leaves some out. The sample shows approximately 20,000 clones, 83% of them seen only once. This TCR was recovered from an adult with an advanced solid tumor such as melanoma, head and neck, liver or kidney cancer. The chain carries TRBV9 and TRBJ1-3, with 7 bases aligning to TRBD1. This specimen consisted of CD4+ or CD8+ T cells sorted from blood, obtained in a trial of the OX40 agonist ivuxolimab. The CDR3 nucleotides read TGTGCCAGCAGCGAGGGGGACAGCCCTGGTAACACCATATATTTT. Translating it yields CASSEGDSPGNTIYF.